These 3 T cell receptor beta chains came from one sample sequenced in a study of cytomegalovirus exposure and HLA in healthy donors. Amplification used 60 Vbeta primers and 13 Jbeta primers. TCRdb's copy holds only in-frame clones and misses some; the assay was immunoSEQ multiplex PCR. The sample holds under 200,000 clones, approximately 80% seen once. The sequenced sample was PBMCs. The source of these receptors is a woman aged 45 to 65 in good health and CMV-seronegative.

The V and J genes are TRBV12-5 and TRBJ2-3; no clear D. This CDR3 is built from 16 residues. V gave up 4 bases and J gave up 6 bases, with 20 bases separating them. Germline CDR1 reads LGHNT; CDR2 reads FRNRAP. The CDR3 spells CASGSSRLRVADTQYF. CDR3 sequence (DNA): TGTGCTAGTGGTTCCTCCCGTCTTCGGGTGGCCGATACGCAGTATTTT. The full variable domain, its missing parts supplied by reference TRBV12-5 and TRBJ2-3, is DARVTQTPRHKVTEMGQEVTMRCQPILGHNTVFWYRQTMMQGLELLAYFRNRAPLDDSGMPKDRFSAEMPDATLATLKIQPSEPRDSAVYFCASGSSRLRVADTQYFGPGTRLTVL.

The chain uses TRBV19 and TRBJ1-5; D perhaps matches TRBD1 (5 bases). The CDR3 totals 15 residues. The germline V and J ends were trimmed by 3 bases and 4 bases, with 13 bases remaining between them. Germline V CDR1 and CDR2: LNHDA, SQIVND (reference sequence). CDR3 in DNA: TGTGCCAGTAGTATGCGGGGGTTGGGGAATCAGCCCCAGCATTTT. Encoded protein: CASSMRGLGNQPQHF. Looking up the rest from reference TRBV19 and TRBJ1-5 gives the full variable domain: DGGITQSPKYLFRKEGQNVTLSCEQNLNHDAMYWYRQDPGQGLRLIYYSQIVNDFQKGDIAEGYSVSREKKESFPLTVTSAQKNPTAFYLCASSMRGLGNQPQHFGDGTRLSIL.

This clone was observed a handful of times. The same CDR3 is also encoded by other DNA sequences in this sample. This rearrangement joins TRBV15 to TRBJ1-5; tentative D call: TRBD1 (6 bases). The CDR3 totals 13 residues. Trimming took 5 bases from V and 6 from J, leaving 11 bases between them. Germline CDR1 LNHNV, CDR2 YYDKDF (reference sequence). The CDR3: CATSRTGFQPQHF. In nucleotides, the CDR3 is TGTGCCACCAGCCGCACAGGGTTTCAGCCCCAGCATTTT.